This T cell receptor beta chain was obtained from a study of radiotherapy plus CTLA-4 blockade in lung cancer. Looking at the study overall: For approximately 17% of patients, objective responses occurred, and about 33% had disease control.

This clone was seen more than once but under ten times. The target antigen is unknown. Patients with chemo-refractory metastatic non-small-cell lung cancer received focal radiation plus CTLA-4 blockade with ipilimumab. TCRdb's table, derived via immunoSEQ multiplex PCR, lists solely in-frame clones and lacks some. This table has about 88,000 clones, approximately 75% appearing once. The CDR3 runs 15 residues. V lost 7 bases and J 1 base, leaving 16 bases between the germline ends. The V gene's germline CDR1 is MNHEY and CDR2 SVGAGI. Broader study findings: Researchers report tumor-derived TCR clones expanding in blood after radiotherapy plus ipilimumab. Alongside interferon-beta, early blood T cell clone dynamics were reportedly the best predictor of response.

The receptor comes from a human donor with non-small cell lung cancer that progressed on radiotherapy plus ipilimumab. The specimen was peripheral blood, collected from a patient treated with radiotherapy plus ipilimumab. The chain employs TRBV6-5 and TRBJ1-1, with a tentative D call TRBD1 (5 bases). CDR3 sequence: CASTMDTQGNTEAFF. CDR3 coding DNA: TGTGCCAGCACCATGGACACTCAAGGGAACACTGAAGCTTTCTTT.